Below are 22 T cell receptor beta chains sequenced from a single sample in a study of blood T cell repertoires in COVID-19. Repertoires were generated with immunoSEQ multiplex PCR, while TCRdb's copy carries only in-frame clones and drops some. The sample carries some 120,000 clones, roughly 84% recorded once. The specimen sequenced was peripheral blood. The source of these receptors is a woman in her 30s who had recovered from COVID-19.

The chain combines TRBV27 with TRBJ2-7; D might be TRBD1 (5 bases). Germline assignment: CDR1 MNHEY and CDR2 SMNVEV (reference sequence). The CDR3 is 14 amino acids. V was shortened by 2 bases and J by 4 bases, with 12 bases between the two germline ends. CDR3 in amino acids: CASSLQGNSYEQYF. CDR3 in DNA: TGTGCCAGCAGTTTACAGGGAAACTCTTACGAGCAGTACTTC.

The V call is TRBV12-5, the J call TRBJ2-7; a weak D match, TRBD1 (5 bases). The germline V gene encodes CDR1 LGHNT and CDR2 FRNRAP. The CDR3 contains 14 residues. V lost 2 bases, J lost 6 bases, and 14 bases lay in between. The CDR3 region is CASGLSSNRGEQYF. CDR3 sequence (DNA): TGTGCTAGTGGTTTGTCTAGTAATAGGGGCGAGCAGTACTTC.

This clone was seen once. The gene calls are TRBV5-5 and TRBJ2-5; 8 nucleotides agree with TRBD1. This CDR3 spans 14 amino acids. V lost 5 bases, J lost 1 base, and 4 bases stayed unmatched. Germline loops: CDR1 SGHKS, CDR2 YYEKEE (reference sequence). CDR3 coding DNA: TGTGCCAGCAGAACAGGGGGAACCCAAGAGACCCAGTACTTC. Residues: CASRTGGTQETQYF.

This clone appeared a few times. The rearrangement links TRBV5-1 to TRBJ1-2, with D perhaps matching TRBD1 (6 bases). CDR1 is SGHRS, CDR2 YFSETQ, per germline. This CDR3 comprises 16 residues. V dropped 4 bases and J dropped 3 bases, with 19 bases sitting between them. The CDR3 spells CASSLAGAGRDYGYTF. In DNA, the CDR3 is TGCGCCAGCAGCCTCGCGGGGGCGGGGCGGGACTATGGCTACACCTTC.

The DNA of the CDR3 is TGCAGCGTACAAGGGGGCAGGTCTGGAAACACCATATATTTT. Its protein product is CSVQGGRSGNTIYF. This chain links TRBV29-1 with TRBJ1-3; 7 bases are a match to TRBD1. Germline V gives CDR1 SQVTM, CDR2 ANQGSEA. This CDR3 spans 14 amino acids. V shed 6 bases and J 1 base; nucleotides not matched to a gene: 6.

The chain has TRBV7-6 and TRBJ2-6; perhaps TRBD1 as D (5 bases). The CDR3 is made up of 14 amino acids. V lost 5 bases and J lost 4, with 9 bases in between. Per the germline V gene, CDR1 is SGHVS and CDR2 is FNYEAQ. DNA of the CDR3: TGTGCCAGCAGCCCCAGGGAAGGGGCCAACGTCCTGACTTTC. Translating gives CASSPREGANVLTF.

This clone was seen more than once but under ten times. The chain couples TRBV7-9 to TRBJ2-1; TRBD2 agrees at 9 bases. Germline V CDR1 and CDR2: SEHNR, FQNEAQ (reference sequence). The CDR3 has 17 amino acids. V was pared by 5 bases and J by 10 bases, with 18 bases of the junction left unmatched. The DNA of the CDR3 is TGTGCCAGCAGCCATAGTACGATGGGCGGGAGGGCCATCGAGCAGTTCTTC. Protein product: CASSHSTMGGRAIEQFF.

This chain uses TRBV6-1 with TRBJ1-2; no definite D call. Between the trimmed V and J ends, which lost 3 bases and 6 bases, there was a span of 29 bases. This CDR3 contains 19 residues. Germline V lookup: CDR1 MNHNS, CDR2 SASEGT. The CDR3 spells CASSEDGVDARGSINGYTF. The CDR3 DNA reads TGTGCCAGCAGTGAGGATGGGGTGGATGCACGAGGGAGTATCAATGGCTACACCTTC.

This sequence joins TRBV11-2 and TRBJ2-7; 14 bases line up with TRBD2. After removal of 4 bases from V and 5 bases from J, the junction contained 10 bases not matched to a gene. From germline, CDR1 is SGHAT and CDR2 FQNNGV. CDR3 length: 17 residues. CDR3 protein: CASSSSGGLAGAHEQYF. The CDR3 DNA is TGTGCCAGCAGCTCCAGCGGGGGACTAGCGGGAGCCCACGAGCAGTACTTC.

This clone occurred once. The CDR3 sequence is CASSLTSGASTDTQYF. Here the CDR3 DNA reads TGTGCCAGCAGCTTGACTAGCGGAGCTAGCACAGATACGCAGTATTTT. The V and J genes are TRBV5-4 and TRBJ2-3; TRBD2 aligns across 8 bases. The CDR3 spans 16 residues. The trim removed 1 base at V and 0 bases at J, leaving 4 bases unmatched. The germline gives CDR1 SGHNT, CDR2 YYREEE (reference sequence).

This chain uses TRBV15 with TRBJ2-2, with D perhaps TRBD2 (6 bases). The germline V gene encodes CDR1 LNHNV and CDR2 YYDKDF (reference sequence). This CDR3 region has 14 residues. The V end lost 5 bases, the J end lost 4 bases, and 11 bases lay between the germline ends. This CDR3 is CATSPGVTTGELFF. For the CDR3, the DNA is TGTGCCACCAGCCCGGGGGTTACCACCGGGGAGCTGTTTTTT.

The gene calls are TRBV13 and TRBJ1-1; 8 nucleotides align to TRBD1. The CDR3 loop spans 14 amino acids. Germline V gene data show CDR1 as PRHDT and CDR2 as FYEKMQ (reference sequence). Losses at the gene ends were 4 bases for V and 1 base for J; bases not matched to a gene: 2. CDR3 loop: CASSSDRANTEAFF. The CDR3 coding sequence is TGTGCCAGCAGCTCGGACAGGGCGAACACTGAAGCTTTCTTT. Full variable domain (remainder filled in from reference TRBV13 and TRBJ1-1): AAGVIQSPRHLIKEKRETATLKCYPIPRHDTVYWYQQGPGQDPQFLISFYEKMQSDKGSIPDRFSAQQFSDYHSELNMSSLELGDSALYFCASSSDRANTEAFFGQGTRLTVV.

The chain combines TRBV10-2 with TRBJ1-2; TRBD1 matches 7 bases. Germline assignment: CDR1 WSHSY and CDR2 SAAADI. Trimming took 4 bases from V and 3 from J; bases not matched to a gene: 2. The CDR3 loop spans 13 amino acids. In DNA, the CDR3 is TGCGCCAGCAGTGGTACAGGGGACTATGGCTACACCTTC. This sequence encodes CASSGTGDYGYTF.

The chain couples TRBV3-1 (or the pseudogene TRBV3-2) to TRBJ2-3, with 8 bases that match TRBD2. This CDR3 region has 15 residues. The J segment lost 4 bases and the V segment lost 4 bases, leaving 7 bases of the junction unmatched. Germline V CDR1 and CDR2: LGHDT, YNNKEL (reference sequence). In DNA, the CDR3 is TGTGCCAGCAGCCCCCGGGGGGGCCAGGCAGATACGCAGTATTTT. Amino acids: CASSPRGGQADTQYF.

This chain connects TRBV5-4 to TRBJ1-1; D unresolved. V lost 5 bases to trimming and J lost 5 bases, with 19 bases between them. This CDR3 has 15 amino acids. Germline CDR1 and CDR2: SGHNT and YYREEE (reference sequence). The CDR3 region is CASSFSYDLGTEAFF. The CDR3 region has the DNA TGTGCCAGCAGTTTTTCCTACGATCTCGGGACTGAAGCTTTCTTT. Full variable domain (outside the CDR3, taken from reference TRBV5-4 and TRBJ1-1): ETGVTQSPTHLIKTRGQQVTLRCSSQSGHNTVSWYQQALGQGPQFIFQYYREEENGRGNFPPRFSGLQFPNYSSELNVNALELDDSALYLCASSFSYDLGTEAFFGQGTRLTVV.

Regarding this clone: An end of the junction does not agree with germline; a read error may underlie this. The chain has TRBV7-7 and TRBJ1-3; 8 bases fit TRBD1. The CDR3 is 15 residues long. Germline assignment: CDR1 SSHAT and CDR2 FNYEAQ (reference sequence). The CDR3 nucleotides read TGTGCTAGCAGCCCAGGGACAGGCTCTGGAAACACCATATATTTT. Its translation is CASSPGTGSGNTIYF.

The chain links TRBV10-3 to TRBJ2-3; 14 bases match TRBD2. Per the germline V gene, CDR1 is ENHRY and CDR2 is SYGVKD. This CDR3 region has 17 residues. V dropped 2 bases and J dropped 6; count of bases not matched to a gene: 7. CDR3 protein: CAISETIGTSGGDTQYF. In nucleotides, the CDR3 is TGTGCCATCAGTGAGACTATAGGGACTAGCGGGGGTGATACGCAGTATTTT.

V gene TRBV5-4 combines with J gene TRBJ1-2; a weak D match, TRBD1 (5 bases). Trimming pared 4 bases from V and 4 bases from J, leaving 17 bases between. Germline V lookup: CDR1 SGHNT, CDR2 YYREEE (reference sequence). The CDR3 is 15 residues long. The CDR3 DNA follows: TGTGCCAGCAGCGTATACAGGTCGTTTAGCTATGGCTACACCTTC. Translated: CASSVYRSFSYGYTF.

V gene TRBV7-3 combines with J gene TRBJ2-1; TRBD1 agrees at 8 bases. Germline assignment: CDR1 SGHTA and CDR2 FQGTGA. The junction had 9 bases not matched to a gene; V was cut back by 4 bases and J by 10 bases. CDR3 length: 14 residues. CDR3 bases: TGTGCCAGCAGCTCCGACAGGGGTTTCTCAGAGCAGTTCTTC. Its protein is CASSSDRGFSEQFF.

V and J are TRBV4-2 and TRBJ2-3; the D is unclear. The CDR3 is 16 residues long. Germline V CDR1 and CDR2: LGHNA, YNFKEQ. The V end was cut by 0 bases, the J end by 0 bases, with 10 bases between. The DNA for the CDR3 is TGTGCCAGCAGCCAAGATTGGGCTACCAGCACAGATACGCAGTATTTT. Protein sequence: CASSQDWATSTDTQYF.

The rearrangement joins TRBV19 to TRBJ1-2; D is possibly TRBD1 (5 bases). This CDR3 contains 11 residues. Germline V CDR1 and CDR2: LNHDA, SQIVND (reference sequence). V was cut by 7 bases and J by 2 bases, with 5 bases left in between. The DNA for the CDR3 is TGTGCCAGTACAGGGAACTATGGCTACACCTTC. Translating it yields CASTGNYGYTF.

The chain recombines TRBV9 with TRBJ1-2; 10 bases line up with TRBD1. Germline loops: CDR1 SGDLS, CDR2 YYNGEE. The junction had 7 bases not matched to a gene; V was cut back by 4 bases and J by 7 bases. The CDR3 runs 14 residues. The CDR3 is CASSMRTGGAGYTF. DNA for the CDR3: TGTGCCAGCAGCATGAGGACAGGGGGGGCTGGCTACACCTTC.